The present entry profiles one T cell receptor (beta chain) with its context. Its antigen is undetermined. The method was immunoSEQ multiplex PCR; TCRdb's version includes in-frame clones alone and lacks a portion of them. The table records approximately 140,000 clones, about 89% of them present only once. This record belongs to a study of T cell responses to AZD1222 COVID-19 vaccine. Per the germline V gene, CDR1 is SNHLY and CDR2 is FYNNEI. There are 15 residues in the CDR3. The V segment lost 6 bases and the J segment 5 bases; nucleotides outside the gene matches: 6. Study-wide findings and caveats: The study identified only 6 or 7 AZD1222 recipients as seropositive at baseline. Clonal diversity was possibly underestimated, and the donors were mostly white British, with more females.

Sample: peripheral blood, taken on day 0 of AZD1222 vaccination. This TCR was recovered from an adult in good health. The genes are TRBV2 and TRBJ2-2; 10 bases agree with TRBD1. The CDR3 DNA reads as TGTGCCAGCAGGAGACAGGGGGCATGGACCGGGGAGCTGTTTTTT. Its protein product is CASRRQGAWTGELFF.